The rows below give T cell receptor beta chains drawn from one sample of a study of blood T cells in healthy people across ages. Each CDR3 protein gets one entry after TCRdb re-called the 5' RACE reads with MiXCR. Of about 930,000 distinct CDR3 sequences in the sample, almost 30% were seen once. The same data also went into a second study, on T cells of mothers and their children.

Input material: blood. Receptors were obtained from a woman between 40 and 50 years old in good health. Each CDR3 is given with its conserved first and last residue. D genes are given only for firm matches. Only part of the rows carry a size: once, few, many, or a class if the clone is expanded.

cdr3_nt	cdr3_aa	j_call	d_call	cdr3_length	v_call	clone_size
TGTGCCACTACGCTGTTTCCGGGGGGGCCGCGAGAGACCCAGTACTTC	CATTLFPGGPRETQYF	TRBJ2-5	TRBD2	16	TRBV5-5	-
TGTGCCAGCAGCGTCGGGAACCTCAACACTGAAGCTTTCTTT	CASSVGNLNTEAFF	TRBJ1-1	-	14	TRBV28	few
TGTGCCAGCAGCTTAGACATACTAGCGTCACCCAATGAGCAGTTCTTC	CASSLDILASPNEQFF	TRBJ2-1	TRBD2	16	TRBV7-9	-
TGTGCCAGCAGTATGGGCCTCGCCGGGGGGGGGCAGTATTTT	CASSMGLAGGGQYF	TRBJ2-3	TRBD2	14	TRBV28	many
TGTGCCATCAGTGAGGGGTTTGAAGCTTTCTTT	CAISEGFEAFF	TRBJ1-1	-	11	TRBV10-3	-
TGCAGCGTTGTCGACCCGCCATTGGGGACCCAGTACTTC	CSVVDPPLGTQYF	TRBJ2-5	-	13	TRBV29-1	-
TGTGCCAGCAGCCGTGGGCTCCTGCCAGATACGCAGTATTTT	CASSRGLLPDTQYF	TRBJ2-3	-	14	TRBV7-2	-
TGCGCCAGCAGCTTTTCGGGGACAGGAAAAGAAAAACTGTTTTTT	CASSFSGTGKEKLFF	TRBJ1-4	TRBD1	15	TRBV5-1	-
TGTGCCAGCAGAAATACAGGGGTTGGCTATGGCTACACCTTC	CASRNTGVGYGYTF	TRBJ1-2	TRBD1	14	TRBV12-3/TRBV12-4	many
TGTGCCAGTAGCCAAGGGGAGGGGGCCAATCAGCCCCAGCATTTT	CASSQGEGANQPQHF	TRBJ1-5	TRBD1	15	TRBV19	-
TGTGCCAGCAGCGTCACCCCCCAGGACTCCTACGAGCAGTACTTC	CASSVTPQDSYEQYF	TRBJ2-7	-	15	TRBV9	many
TGTGCCAGCAGCCAAGATTTGGGAACCTGCGAACAGTACTTC	CASSQDLGTCEQYF	TRBJ2-7	-	14	TRBV4-2	-
TGCAGTGCTAGTACGGGACACCCGAACACTGAAGCTTTCTTT	CSASTGHPNTEAFF	TRBJ1-1	-	14	TRBV20-1	few
TGTGCCAGCAGCTTAGGTGTGGCGGCTTCTAGCACAGATACGCAGTATTTT	CASSLGVAASSTDTQYF	TRBJ2-3	-	17	TRBV5-4	many
TGTGCCAGCAGCTTAGGGGGGACACCAAATTCACCCCTCCACTTT	CASSLGGTPNSPLHF	TRBJ1-6	-	15	TRBV7-2	few
TGTGCCAGCAGTTTATTGCGGGGCCGCAATGAGCAGTTCTTC	CASSLLRGRNEQFF	TRBJ2-1	-	14	TRBV27	many
TGCGCCAGCAGCCAAGATCCCGCGGGGGTCTCCTACAATGAGCAGTTCTTC	CASSQDPAGVSYNEQFF	TRBJ2-1	TRBD2	17	TRBV4-1	-
TGTGCCAGCAGCTTACGGGGGCAGGACACTGAAGCTTTCTTT	CASSLRGQDTEAFF	TRBJ1-1	-	14	TRBV7-2	-
TGTGCCAGCAGCCCCATTTTTCAGGCTCAAGAGACCCAGTACTTC	CASSPIFQAQETQYF	TRBJ2-5	-	15	TRBV6-6	many
TGTGCCAGCAGCCGGGCGGGGACAGGCTCCTACAATGAGCAGTTCTTC	CASSRAGTGSYNEQFF	TRBJ2-1	TRBD1	16	TRBV7-3	-
TGCGCCAGCAGCCAAGTTGGGGGGACGTATCAGAAGAACACTGAAGCTTTCTTT	CASSQVGGTYQKNTEAFF	TRBJ1-1	-	18	TRBV4-3	few
TGTGCCAGCAGCTCACGTGGGCGCGCTCAGCCCCAGCATTTT	CASSSRGRAQPQHF	TRBJ1-5	-	14	TRBV3-1	few
TGTGCCAGCAGCTTGGGTAGCGGGGGGCGCGGGCAGTTCTTC	CASSLGSGGRGQFF	TRBJ2-1	TRBD2	14	TRBV5-5	-
TGTGCCAGCAGGGATAAGAGTACGGGACAGGGCGCCGAGCAGTACTTC	CASRDKSTGQGAEQYF	TRBJ2-7	TRBD1	16	TRBV6-6	many
TGTGCCAGCAGCCAAGGTCGCGCGGGGGGACAGTATACGCAGTATTTT	CASSQGRAGGQYTQYF	TRBJ2-3	-	16	TRBV3-1	few
TGTGCCACCAGCAGAGAGACAGGGATCTATGAGCAGTACTTC	CATSRETGIYEQYF	TRBJ2-5	TRBD1	14	TRBV15	-
TGTGCCAGCAGCGCGGACAGGCCTAACTATGGCTACACCTTC	CASSADRPNYGYTF	TRBJ1-2	TRBD1	14	TRBV6-5	-
TGCAGTGCTACCCCGGGCGGGGGGGCCGTCTTGACAGATACGCAGTATTTT	CSATPGGGAVLTDTQYF	TRBJ2-3	TRBD2	17	TRBV20-1	few